The 10 T cell receptor beta chains listed next were all sequenced from one sample in a study of early T cells in non-severe SARS-CoV-2 infection. TCRdb reanalysed the 5' RACE reads using MiXCR and keeps one entry per CDR3 protein. Among roughly 66,000 distinct CDR3 sequences listed, roughly 10% were seen once. The sequenced sample was whole blood. These TCRs come from an adult who was a healthcare worker with PCR-confirmed SARS-CoV-2 infection or an uninfected control (not recorded which).

V usage is TRBV7-8 and J usage is TRBJ2-1; D is undetermined. With 5 bases removed from V and 0 bases from J, the gap between germline ends came to 11 bases. CDR1 is SGHVS, CDR2 FQNEAQ, per germline. This CDR3 spans 15 amino acids. CDR3 region: CASSLDIRSYNEQFF. CDR3 coding DNA: TGTGCCAGCAGCCTAGACATACGCTCCTACAATGAGCAGTTCTTC.

CDR3 sequence reads: CASSLGPPTSSYNEQFF. DNA of the CDR3: TGCGCCAGCAGCCTCGGACCTCCTACTAGCTCCTACAATGAGCAGTTCTTC. The chain combines TRBV4-3 with TRBJ2-1; tentatively, D is TRBD2 (5 bases). CDR1 is LGHNA and CDR2 is YSLEER in the germline V gene. The CDR3 length is 17 residues. V lost 4 bases and J lost 0, with 16 bases in between.

The chain links TRBV19 to TRBJ2-5; 7 bases agree with TRBD2. J gave up 1 base and V 7 bases, and 18 bases lay outside the gene matches. The V gene's germline CDR1 is LNHDA and CDR2 SQIVND (reference sequence). This CDR3 has 18 residues. DNA of the CDR3: TGTGCCAGTACTAAAACGGCTAGCGGCGACGAAATCCAAGAGACCCAGTACTTC. As protein: CASTKTASGDEIQETQYF.

CDR3 bases: TGTGCCAGCAGCTCGGGGAGGGTCGAGTACTTC. This codes for CASSSGRVEYF. The rearrangement links TRBV7-9 to TRBJ2-4; 7 nucleotides align to TRBD2. CDR1 is SEHNR and CDR2 is FQNEAQ in the germline V gene (reference sequence). V shed 4 bases and J 14 bases; nucleotides not matched to a gene: 5. This CDR3 is built from 11 residues.

The genes are TRBV7-3 and TRBJ2-5, with a weak D call TRBD1 (6 bases). V was shortened by 2 bases and J by 6 bases, with 10 bases between the two germline ends. Germline V gene lookup returns CDR1 SGHTA and CDR2 FQGTGA. CDR3 length equals 13 residues. Here the CDR3 DNA reads TGTGCCAGCAGCTTACGCAGGGGACAGACCCAGTACTTC. Its translation: CASSLRRGQTQYF.

This chain joins TRBV21-1 and TRBJ1-5; the table assigns TRBD1, which was not confirmed against the DNA. TRBV21-1 is marked as a pseudogene. The CDR3 extends over 16 amino acids. The CDR3 sequence is CASSVSPLDSNQPQHF. The CDR3 DNA follows: TGTGCCAGCAGCGTTTCCCCCCTCGACAGCAATCAGCCCCAGCATTTT.

This clonotype was counted between two and nine times. V usage is TRBV7-7 and J usage is TRBJ1-5, with D perhaps matching TRBD1 (5 bases). CDR1 is SSHAT, CDR2 FNYEAQ, per germline (reference sequence). The ends were cut back, 0 bases at V and 7 bases at J, with 7 bases in the middle. The CDR3 is 13 amino acids. The CDR3 protein is CASSLARGQPQHF. As DNA, the CDR3 is TGTGCCAGCAGCTTAGCCCGGGGGCAGCCCCAGCATTTT. Using reference TRBV7-7 and TRBJ1-5 for the parts outside the CDR3, the full variable domain is GAGVSQSPRYKVTKRGQDVTLRCDPISSHATLYWYQQALGQGPEFLTYFNYEAQPDKSGLPSDRFSAERPEGSISTLTIQRTEQRDSAMYRCASSLARGQPQHFGDGTRLSIL.

In this sample, this clonotype turned up a few times. J is TRBJ2-2 and V is TRBV30, with D possibly being TRBD2 (6 bases). The V end was cut by 4 bases, the J end by 6 bases, with 18 bases between. The CDR3 totals 15 residues. Per germline, CDR1 GTSNPN and CDR2 SVGIG (reference sequence). The DNA for the CDR3 is TGTGCCTGGACCAACCTCCCAGGAGGGGCCGGGGAGCTGTTTTTT. This codes for CAWTNLPGGAGELFF.

This clonotype was counted at least ten times. The chain is built from TRBV7-3 and TRBJ1-1; D uncertain. CDR3 size: 15 residues. CDR1 and CDR2 (germline): SGHTA, FQGTGA. V was clipped by 1 base and J by 1 base, with 10 bases between them. As DNA, the CDR3 is TGTGCCAGCAGCTTAAATAGTGCAGCGAACACTGAAGCTTTCTTT. It is translated as CASSLNSAANTEAFF.

This clonotype was observed many times. The rearrangement links TRBV7-2 to TRBJ2-7, with 8 bases matching TRBD2. Per the germline V gene, CDR1 is SGHTA and CDR2 is FQGNSA. V was pared by 5 bases and J by 6 bases, with 15 bases of the junction left unmatched. The CDR3 contains 16 residues. The CDR3: CASSTRAGGTPGEQYF. The CDR3, as DNA: TGTGCCAGCAGCACCCGCGCGGGAGGTACCCCCGGCGAGCAGTACTTC.